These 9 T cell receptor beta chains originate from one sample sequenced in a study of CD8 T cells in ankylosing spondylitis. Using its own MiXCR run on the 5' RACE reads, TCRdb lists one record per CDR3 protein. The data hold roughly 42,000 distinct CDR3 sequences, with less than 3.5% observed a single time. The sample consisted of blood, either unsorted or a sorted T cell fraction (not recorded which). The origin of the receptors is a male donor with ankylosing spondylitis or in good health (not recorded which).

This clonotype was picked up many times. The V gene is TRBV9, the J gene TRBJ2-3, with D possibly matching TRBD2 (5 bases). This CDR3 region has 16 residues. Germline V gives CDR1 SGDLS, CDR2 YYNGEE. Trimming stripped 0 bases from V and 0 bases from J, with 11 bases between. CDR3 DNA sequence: TGTGCCAGCAGCGTAGCCGCTAGCCGCAGCACAGATACGCAGTATTTT. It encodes CASSVAASRSTDTQYF.

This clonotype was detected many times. CDR3 amino acids: CASSVSGRDYNEQFF. The CDR3 nucleotides are TGTGCCAGCAGCGTTTCTGGCAGGGACTACAATGAGCAGTTCTTC. This chain links TRBV9 with TRBJ2-1, with D maybe TRBD1 (5 bases). Germline V gene sequence: CDR1 SGDLS, CDR2 YYNGEE. With 2 bases removed from V and 3 bases from J, the gap between germline ends came to 12 bases. The CDR3 covers 15 residues.

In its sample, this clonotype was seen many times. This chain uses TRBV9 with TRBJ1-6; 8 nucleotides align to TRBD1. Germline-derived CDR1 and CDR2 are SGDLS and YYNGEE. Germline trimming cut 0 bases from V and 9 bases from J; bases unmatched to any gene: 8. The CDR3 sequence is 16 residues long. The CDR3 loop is CASSVESGGGFSPLHF. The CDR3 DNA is TGTGCCAGCAGCGTAGAGTCAGGGGGCGGATTTTCACCCCTCCACTTT.

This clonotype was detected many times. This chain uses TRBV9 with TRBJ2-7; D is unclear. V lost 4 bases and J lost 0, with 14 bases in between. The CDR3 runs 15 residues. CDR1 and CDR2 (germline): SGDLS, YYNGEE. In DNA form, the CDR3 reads TGTGCCAGCAGCCCGCGACTTACCTCCTCCTACGAGCAGTACTTC. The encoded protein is CASSPRLTSSYEQYF.

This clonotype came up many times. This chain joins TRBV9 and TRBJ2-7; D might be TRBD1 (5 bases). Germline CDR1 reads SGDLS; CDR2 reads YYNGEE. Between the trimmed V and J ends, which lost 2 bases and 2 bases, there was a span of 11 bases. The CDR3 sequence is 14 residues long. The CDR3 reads CASSVTGSPYEQYF. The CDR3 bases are TGTGCCAGCAGCGTCACAGGTAGCCCCTACGAGCAGTACTTC. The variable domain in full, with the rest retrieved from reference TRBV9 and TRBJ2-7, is DSGVTQTPKHLITATGQRVTLRCSPRSGDLSVYWYQQSLDQGLQFLIQYYNGEERAKGNILERFSAQQFPDLHSELNLSSLELGDSALYFCASSVTGSPYEQYFGPGTRLTVT.

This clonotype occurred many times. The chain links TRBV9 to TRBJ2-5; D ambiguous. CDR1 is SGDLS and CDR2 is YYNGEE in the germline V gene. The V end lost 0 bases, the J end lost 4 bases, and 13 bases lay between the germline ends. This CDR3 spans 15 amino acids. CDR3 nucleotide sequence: TGTGCCAGCAGCGTAGCATCGTTAGGGCCAGAGACCCAGTACTTC. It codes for CASSVASLGPETQYF. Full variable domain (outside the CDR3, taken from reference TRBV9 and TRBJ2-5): DSGVTQTPKHLITATGQRVTLRCSPRSGDLSVYWYQQSLDQGLQFLIQYYNGEERAKGNILERFSAQQFPDLHSELNLSSLELGDSALYFCASSVASLGPETQYFGPGTRLLVL.

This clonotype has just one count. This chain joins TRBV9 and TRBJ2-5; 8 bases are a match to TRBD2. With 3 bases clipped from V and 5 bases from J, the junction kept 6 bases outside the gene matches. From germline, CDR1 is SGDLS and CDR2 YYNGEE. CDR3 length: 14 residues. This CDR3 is CASSGRSGTETQYF. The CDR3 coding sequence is TGTGCCAGCAGCGGACGTAGCGGGACCGAGACCCAGTACTTC.

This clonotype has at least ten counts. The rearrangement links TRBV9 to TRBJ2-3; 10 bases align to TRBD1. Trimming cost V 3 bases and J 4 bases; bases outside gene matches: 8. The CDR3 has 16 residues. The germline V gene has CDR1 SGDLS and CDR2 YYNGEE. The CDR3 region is CASSASLGQGSDTQYF. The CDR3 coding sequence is TGTGCCAGCAGCGCTAGTCTGGGACAGGGGTCAGATACGCAGTATTTT.

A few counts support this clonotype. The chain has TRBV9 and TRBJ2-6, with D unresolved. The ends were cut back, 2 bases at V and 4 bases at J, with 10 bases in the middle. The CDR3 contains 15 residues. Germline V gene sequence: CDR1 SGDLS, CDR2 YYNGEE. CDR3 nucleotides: TGTGCCAGCAGCGTTAACCCCCTGGGGGCCAACGTCCTGACTTTC. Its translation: CASSVNPLGANVLTF.